This record covers a single T cell receptor (beta chain). This entry comes from a study of blood T cell repertoires in COVID-19. Data came from immunoSEQ multiplex PCR; TCRdb stores just in-frame clones and leaves some out. The sample consists of 130,000 to 150,000 clones, 87% of them appearing once. Trimming cost V 2 bases and J 6 bases; bases outside gene matches: 7. The CDR3 extends over 14 amino acids. Germline assignment: CDR1 SQVTM and CDR2 ANQGSEA. The sequenced sample was peripheral blood. This clonotype was obtained from a woman aged 45-65 years with active or convalescent COVID-19. The chain joins TRBV29-1 to TRBJ2-7; 10 bases match TRBD1. CDR3 bases: TGCAGCGTTGAAAGGGGGACAGGGGAGGCCGAGCAGTACTTC. Amino acids: CSVERGTGEAEQYF.